This T cell receptor beta chain stems from a study of shared clonotypes between healthy human individuals (dated by TCRdb to about 2020). Looking at the study overall: Two women and a few men aged 18 to 49 years were included in the cohort. For each donor, CD4 naive and CD4 memory were each run on three plates, CD8 naive on two plates, and CD8 memory on one plate. The study deeply sequenced blood TCR repertoires of several healthy adults to estimate repertoire size and the extent of clonotype sharing between individuals. Libraries were prepared and TCR repertoires were sequenced by different laboratories using diverse techniques, in order to increase sequencing depth and limit assay-specific biases. Per donor, leukapheresis produced somewhere between about 0.8 and 9.5 billion PBMCs. Study-wide conclusions, independent of this receptor: Even with the large sequencing depth, rarefaction of the sorted-subset datasets indicated that sequencing was incomplete. Higher generation probabilities were observed for clonotypes shared by all four sorted-subset donors than for non-shared clonotypes. The small number of donors limited the genetic and exposure-history diversity represented. Naive subsets generally had larger estimated clonotype richness than memory subsets did. Sampling was restricted to blood, and TCR repertoires in tissues likely differ from the TCR repertoires found in blood. Sharing across several donors was observed for roughly 5% of naive CD4, over 3% of naive CD8, 2% to 2.5% of memory CD4, and over 0.3% of memory CD8 clonotypes. Pairwise subsampling led to the expectation that sequencing depth would affect the degree of clonotype sharing among donors.

The donors were healthy, HIV-negative adults with no recently reported acute infections or vaccinations. Every donor was a Caucasian adult living in Nashville, Tennessee, USA. CD4+ T cells were enriched by magnetic negative selection; naive cells were then positively selected on CD45RA, and the negative fraction formed the memory subset. Blood was collected by leukapheresis, and PBMCs were isolated by Ficoll-Histopaque density gradient centrifugation and then cryopreserved in liquid nitrogen vapor phase. Analytical flow cytometry was used to check the purity and quantity of every magnetically sorted T cell population. From each sorted fraction, genomic DNA was isolated and quantified by UV absorbance on a Nanodrop 2000c. This clone was observed a single time. It has no known antigen specificity. Nothing much larger sits one base from this clone, and base qualities are not available. Using the deep immunoSEQ assay, multiplex PCR amplified TCR CDR3 regions from genomic DNA. Extracted genomic DNA from each cell subset was spread evenly across all wells of several immunoSEQ 96-well plates, with each plate serving as a replicate. Each replicate PCR for sorted subsets received roughly 0.2 ug genomic DNA, equal to 28,000 or so T cell genomes. The purified libraries were quantified using a Qubit 3.0 fluorometer, sized with a Bioanalyzer 2100, and then quantified again using the KAPA Library Quantification kit. Every immunoSEQ 96-well plate was sequenced on a dedicated single-read 150-cycle Illumina NextSeq 550 flow cell. Regarding the original processing steps: The immunoSEQ output contained only junctional sequences without quality scores, so filtering could not match that applied to full-length reads. Sequences were annotated with PyIR, a Python wrapper for IgBLAST v1.9, and V/J genes and CDR3 were assigned using IMGT germline references. Any read was removed if the V/J assignment was weak (E-value above 1e-6), the CDR3 was missing, or the read contained stop codons, out-of-frame junctions, or ambiguous translated residues. V3J clonotypes were defined as sequences sharing the same inferred V gene, J gene, and CDR3 amino acid sequence. Percentage overlap between repertoires was computed as shared unique clonotypes divided by the size of the smaller repertoire. RTK rarefaction, the Chao1 estimator, and Recon v2.1 estimates of unobserved clonotypes were used to assess repertoire richness. OLGA was used to compute generation probabilities for all TCRbeta clonotypes that the gDNA method yielded from a few donors. TCRdb took this table from immuneACCESS and kept in-frame rearrangements with V and J called. Such tables lack part of the clones; where checked against another copy, unresolved V genes explain under half of the gap, and the rest is unexplained. The V and J calls and clone size are taken from that table; D and trimming were inferred from the DNA. Recorded for this sample are under 2,500,000 clones; approximately 94% of them occurred a single time. The biggest ten clones account for around 0.13% of the sample.

In the germline V gene (reference sequence), CDR1 corresponds to GTSNPN and CDR2 to SVGIG. The germline V and J ends show losses of 1 base and 1 base respectively, and no gene match explains 8 bases of the junction. The CDR3 contains 17 residues, cysteine and phenylalanine counted. The entry retains the CDR3 DNA only, 51 bases that are in frame from base 1. The clonotype comes from a man between 18 and 29 years old in good health. This receptor chain uses TRBV30 and TRBJ2-3, and 10 bases in between align with TRBD2. The specimen was naive CD4+ T cells sorted from blood. Per the publication, the cell subset or site label means: CD45RA+ positively selected. DNA sequence: TGTGCCTGGAGTGGTCCCGGGACTAGCGACGGCACAGATACGCAGTATTTT. It codes for CAWSGPGTSDGTDTQYF.